This TCR beta chain is drawn from a study of blood T cell repertoires in COVID-19. Background on the study: COVID-19 samples, acute and convalescent, were from the United States, Italy and Spain.

Profiled with immunoSEQ multiplex PCR; TCRdb holds only in-frame clones, not every one. The sample shows tens of thousands of clones, around 90% of them seen only once. CDR3 length: 13 residues. Germline CDR1 is KGHDR and CDR2 is SFDVKD. V lost 5 bases and J lost 6; bases outside the gene matches: 4. Sequencing was done on a sample of peripheral blood. The receptor was derived from a human donor in a cohort sampled during active COVID-19. The rearrangement links TRBV24-1 to TRBJ2-3; 7 bases map to TRBD2. The CDR3 sequence is CATSGRGSDTQYF. CDR3 coding DNA: TGTGCCACCAGTGGGCGGGGGTCGGATACGCAGTATTTT.